Listed below are T cell receptor beta chains from one sample, sequenced in a study of PD-1 blockade in classical Hodgkin lymphoma. Generated by immunoSEQ multiplex PCR, the TCRdb table keeps only in-frame clones and is missing some. The sample carries under 20,000 clones, approximately 84% recorded once. The input for sequencing was peripheral blood mononuclear cells (PBMCs), taken at baseline. The receptors stem from a human donor with classical Hodgkin lymphoma. Both conserved end residues are part of each CDR3.

V	J	CDR3
TRBV7-3	TRBJ2-2	CASTQGNTGELFF
TRBV4-2	TRBJ2-7	CASSQDIRGGEQYF
TRBV21-1	TRBJ2-3	CASSKLLAGGPTDTQYF
TRBV27	TRBJ2-7	CASSSTYEQYF
TRBV7-2	TRBJ1-2	CASSLVGGENYGYTF
TRBV5-1	TRBJ1-4	CASSSGQGGEKLFF
TRBV19	TRBJ1-5	CASSLVWAGSNQPQHF
TRBV11-2	TRBJ2-4	CASSSGARDIQYF
TRBV27	TRBJ2-5	CASSPQGETQYF
TRBV9	TRBJ2-5	CASSTAEGEYQETQYF
TRBV6-5	TRBJ1-2	CASSRGGNYGYTF
TRBV14	TRBJ2-1	CASSQDRGQYYNEQFF
TRBV4-1	TRBJ2-4	CASSQTSPGAKNIQYF
TRBV28	TRBJ2-5	CASSLETGLAGWNRAQYF
TRBV7-6	TRBJ2-2	CASSPPRERSNTGELFF
TRBV4-3	TRBJ1-1	CASSQDPGSGNTEAFF
TRBV10-3	TRBJ1-2	CAIGDGYYGYTF
TRBV5-8	TRBJ1-5	CASSLWTVSNQPQHF
TRBV6-5	TRBJ1-6	CASSPVGSYNSPLHF
TRBV7-2	TRBJ1-2	CASSGAGTGNYGYTF
TRBV19	TRBJ1-2	CASSDRETTF
TRBV11-2	TRBJ1-2	CASSSSDIGGYTF
TRBV27	TRBJ2-2	CASSLVRTNTGELFF
TRBV7-9	TRBJ1-4	CASSLGPLEKLFF
TRBV25-1	TRBJ2-2	CASSESGSVGTGELFF
TRBV27	TRBJ1-2	CASGTAVYGYTF
TRBV4-3	TRBJ2-1	CASSQDKRAVAYNEQFF
TRBV9	TRBJ2-7	CASSAGGAGAYEQYF
TRBV4-1	TRBJ2-5	CASSQFGAGGQETQYF
TRBV28	TRBJ1-5	CATGRGNQPQHF
TRBV5-5	TRBJ2-3	CASSRFIHTQYF
TRBV6-5	TRBJ2-2	CASSSNPGELFF